Detailed here is one T cell receptor beta chain. The antigen remains undetermined. These data come from a study of cytomegalovirus exposure and HLA in healthy donors. Whole-study context: In an early release, HLA-typed donors contributed some 88 million unique TCR sequences. General study findings and limits: Several of the most significant clusters appeared, in a later analysis, to be linked to common viral pathogens.

Healthy bone marrow donors formed the donor group. A multiplex PCR was run with 60 Vbeta primers and 13 Jbeta primers. Authors' analysis steps: An analysis performed later counted 72 million or so unique TCR beta chains (roughly 11 million of them shared). Assay used: immunoSEQ multiplex PCR; TCRdb lists only in-frame clones, some missing. The D gene and trimming were derived from the DNA, and the V and J assignments and clone size from that table. The data contain 95,000 to 150,000 clones, about three quarters of them singletons. The sample comprised PBMCs. The sequence was obtained from a woman between 35 and 50 years old in good health and CMV-seropositive.

The CDR3 loop reads CASSHPGGNTEAFF. CDR3 bases: TGTGCCAGCAGCCACCCGGGAGGGAACACTGAAGCTTTCTTT. V gene TRBV7-9 combines with J gene TRBJ1-1; D unresolved. Per the germline V gene, CDR1 is SEHNR and CDR2 is FQNEAQ (reference sequence). This CDR3 is built from 14 residues. V lost 5 bases and J lost 1, with 11 bases in between.